Presented here are 22 T cell receptor beta chains from one specimen sequenced in a study of blood T cell repertoires in COVID-19. Using immunoSEQ multiplex PCR, the repertoire was profiled, and TCRdb retains in-frame clones only, with some absent. The sample carries 250,000 or so clones, around nine tenths recorded once. The sequencing input was peripheral blood. These receptors came from a man aged 40-49 years with active or convalescent COVID-19.

About this clone: The junction does not match germline at one end; this may be a read error. The V call is TRBV2, the J call TRBJ1-4; perhaps TRBD1 as D (6 bases). The germline V gene has CDR1 SNHLY and CDR2 FYNNEI. The CDR3 runs to 14 residues. This chain's CDR3 is CASIPGTTNEKLFF. DNA for the CDR3: TGTGCCAGCATCCCCGGGACAACGAATGAAAAACTGTTTTTT.

The chain has TRBV4-1 and TRBJ2-5, with a possible D match to TRBD2 (5 bases). CDR1 is MGHRA and CDR2 is YSYEKL in the germline V gene. The V end lost 3 bases, the J end lost 3 bases, and 14 bases lay between the germline ends. CDR3 length equals 15 residues. CDR3: CASSQGSSGKETQYF. The DNA for the CDR3 is TGCGCCAGCAGCCAGGGATCAAGCGGTAAAGAGACCCAGTACTTC.

This chain uses TRBV5-8 with TRBJ1-1; TRBD1 matches at 7 bases. The CDR3 is 17 residues long. With 0 bases clipped from V and 0 bases from J, the junction kept 8 bases outside the gene matches. Germline lookup yields CDR1 SGHTS and CDR2 YDEGEE. In DNA form, the CDR3 reads TGTGCCAGCAGCTTGGTGGGGGACAGTCACATGAACACTGAAGCTTTCTTT. It encodes CASSLVGDSHMNTEAFF.

The chain recombines TRBV18 with TRBJ2-1; 7 positions match TRBD2. The germline CDR1 and CDR2 sequences are KGHSH and LQKENI. CDR3 length: 15 residues. V shed 2 bases and J 5 bases; nucleotides not matched to a gene: 6. CDR3 bases: TGTGCCAGCTCACCAAGACTAGCCCAAGACAATGAGCAGTTCTTC. Translated: CASSPRLAQDNEQFF.

The V call is TRBV21-1, the J call TRBJ1-1; TRBD1, the table's D call, lacks a check against the DNA. TRBV21-1 is recorded as a pseudogene. CDR3 length equals 9 residues. The CDR3: CASPSEAFF. For the CDR3, the DNA is TGTGCCAGCCCCAGTGAAGCTTTCTTT.

The chain has TRBV28 and TRBJ2-7, with 9 nucleotides matching TRBD1. The CDR3 is 14 residues long. Germline V gene lookup returns CDR1 MDHEN and CDR2 SYDVKM. With 7 bases clipped from V and 4 bases from J, the junction kept 8 bases outside the gene matches. The CDR3 DNA sequence: TGTGCCAGCACCAGGGACAGGGTCCGATACGAGCAGTACTTC. This sequence encodes CASTRDRVRYEQYF. The complete variable domain, with remaining parts taken from reference TRBV28 and TRBJ2-7, reads DVKVTQSSRYLVKRTGEKVFLECVQDMDHENMFWYRQDPGLGLRLIYFSYDVKMKEKGDIPEGYSVSREKKERFSLILESASTNQTSMYLCASTRDRVRYEQYFGPGTRLTVT.

This chain joins TRBV6-1 and TRBJ1-2; 11 bases are a match to TRBD1. Germline V gene sequence: CDR1 MNHNS, CDR2 SASEGT. The length of the CDR3 is 16 residues. The V gene end was trimmed by 0 bases and the J gene end by 12 bases; junction bases not matched to a gene: 12. The CDR3: CASSEAVYRDRGFDTF. Written as DNA, the CDR3 is TGTGCCAGCAGTGAAGCGGTGTACCGGGACAGGGGGTTCGACACCTTC.

This chain connects TRBV2 to TRBJ2-5; 9 nucleotides match TRBD2. V lost 8 bases and J lost 5; bases outside the gene matches: 12. Germline V gene data show CDR1 as SNHLY and CDR2 as FYNNEI. CDR3 length: 15 residues. This chain's CDR3 is CASDRQGGRGETQYF. The CDR3, as DNA: TGTGCCAGCGACCGACAGGGCGGGAGGGGGGAGACCCAGTACTTC.

The chain couples TRBV10-3 to TRBJ2-7; 14 bases are a match to TRBD2. Germline-derived CDR1 and CDR2 are ENHRY and SYGVKD. The CDR3 runs to 14 residues. V shed 10 bases and J 6 bases; nucleotides not matched to a gene: 8. Here the CDR3 reads CASGLAGGTSEQYF. The CDR3 nucleotides are TGTGCCAGTGGACTAGCGGGGGGTACTAGCGAGCAGTACTTC.

The chain carries TRBV3-1 (or the pseudogene TRBV3-2) and TRBJ1-2, with 11 bases matching TRBD1. V trimming: 3 bases; J trimming: 6 bases; junction bases outside the gene matches: 15. This CDR3 has 18 residues. CDR1 is LGHDT and CDR2 is YNNKEL in the germline V gene (reference sequence). This CDR3 reads CASSQSIRRTGGADGYTF. CDR3 DNA: TGTGCCAGCAGCCAGTCCATCCGTCGGACAGGGGGCGCGGATGGCTACACCTTC.

J is TRBJ2-6 and V is TRBV19; TRBD1 is a possible D gene (6 bases). The ends were cut back, 8 bases at V and 4 bases at J, with 9 bases in the middle. Germline assignment: CDR1 LNHDA and CDR2 SQIVND (reference sequence). The length of the CDR3 is 13 residues. The DNA of the CDR3 is TGTGCCAGTTACAGGGCCGGGGCCAACGTCCTGACTTTC. Its protein is CASYRAGANVLTF.

To note about this clone: The sample holds other DNA sequences that translate to the same CDR3. This chain uses TRBV18 with TRBJ2-7; perhaps TRBD1 as D (6 bases). From germline, CDR1 is KGHSH and CDR2 LQKENI. The V end lost 0 bases, the J end lost 4 bases, and 7 bases lay between the germline ends. This CDR3 has 13 residues. CDR3 nucleotide sequence: TGTGCCAGCTCACCACCTCAGGGGTACGAGCAGTACTTC. As protein: CASSPPQGYEQYF.

The chain uses TRBV2 and TRBJ2-1, with TRBD1 identical over 8 bases. CDR1 and CDR2 from the germline V gene are SNHLY and FYNNEI. V lost 6 bases and J lost 5; bases outside the gene matches: 9. The length of the CDR3 is 15 residues. The CDR3 here is CASRWGSGGHNEQFF. Written as DNA, the CDR3 is TGTGCCAGCAGGTGGGGGTCAGGGGGCCACAATGAGCAGTTCTTC.

This sequence joins TRBV4-2 and TRBJ2-2; the D gene is possibly TRBD2 (5 bases). CDR1 and CDR2 (germline): LGHNA, YNFKEQ. The CDR3 is 16 residues long. The ends were cut back, 4 bases at V and 3 bases at J, with 15 bases in the middle. CDR3 amino acids: CASSRTGSRDTGELFF. As DNA, the CDR3 is TGTGCCAGCAGCCGAACGGGGAGCCGAGACACCGGGGAGCTGTTTTTT.

This chain connects TRBV6-5 to TRBJ1-4; D unclear. V lost 6 bases to trimming and J lost 0 bases, with 8 bases between them. The CDR3 sequence is 14 residues long. Germline CDR1 is MNHEY and CDR2 is SVGAGI. The CDR3 spells CASRSASTNEKLFF. CDR3 nucleotide sequence: TGTGCCAGCAGGAGCGCGTCAACTAATGAAAAACTGTTTTTT.

The chain couples TRBV19 to TRBJ2-2; 10 positions match TRBD2. V shed 2 bases and J 3 bases; nucleotides not matched to a gene: 12. The CDR3 covers 19 residues. Germline assignment: CDR1 LNHDA and CDR2 SQIVND (reference sequence). The CDR3 loop is CASSITGLADTGHTGELFF. DNA of the CDR3: TGTGCCAGTAGTATAACAGGACTAGCGGATACGGGGCACACCGGGGAGCTGTTTTTT. The full variable domain, with the rest looked up from reference TRBV19 and TRBJ2-2, is DGGITQSPKYLFRKEGQNVTLSCEQNLNHDAMYWYRQDPGQGLRLIYYSQIVNDFQKGDIAEGYSVSREKKESFPLTVTSAQKNPTAFYLCASSITGLADTGHTGELFFGEGSRLTVL.

The J gene is TRBJ1-1, the V gene TRBV5-1; D is uncertain. This CDR3 region has 16 residues. V was pared by 3 bases and J by 0 bases, with 15 bases between. Looked up from germline, CDR1 is SGHRS and CDR2 is YFSETQ. The CDR3 DNA reads as TGCGCCAGCAGCTCCCGACACGAGAGATTGAACACTGAAGCTTTCTTT. It is translated as CASSSRHERLNTEAFF.

The chain is built from TRBV5-1 and TRBJ2-3; 8 bases are shared with TRBD2. V lost 0 bases, J lost 5 bases, and 11 bases stayed unmatched. The CDR3 sequence is 17 residues long. Germline lookup yields CDR1 SGHRS and CDR2 YFSETQ. CDR3 in amino acids: CASSLALAGTRGDTQYF. The CDR3 DNA sequence: TGCGCCAGCAGCTTGGCCTTAGCGGGAACAAGGGGAGATACGCAGTATTTT.

This sequence joins TRBV28 and TRBJ2-3, with 7 bases matching TRBD1. This CDR3 spans 13 amino acids. Germline-derived CDR1 and CDR2 are MDHEN and SYDVKM. V lost 7 bases, J lost 5 bases, and 6 bases stayed unmatched. The CDR3 here is CASTKTGRDTQYF. CDR3 DNA sequence: TGTGCCAGCACCAAGACAGGGAGAGATACGCAGTATTTT. The variable domain in full, completed from reference TRBV28 and TRBJ2-3, reads DVKVTQSSRYLVKRTGEKVFLECVQDMDHENMFWYRQDPGLGLRLIYFSYDVKMKEKGDIPEGYSVSREKKERFSLILESASTNQTSMYLCASTKTGRDTQYFGPGTRLTVL.

The chain links TRBV5-1 to TRBJ2-3, with 8 bases that match TRBD2. The V segment lost 4 bases and the J segment 1 base; nucleotides outside the gene matches: 5. Germline assignment: CDR1 SGHRS and CDR2 YFSETQ. The CDR3 loop spans 15 amino acids. CDR3 DNA sequence: TGCGCCAGCAGCACTCTAGCGGGCCGCACAGATACGCAGTATTTT. This codes for CASSTLAGRTDTQYF.

The chain is built from TRBV9 and TRBJ2-7, with a possible D match to TRBD2 (6 bases). Germline CDR1 is SGDLS and CDR2 is YYNGEE. CDR3 length: 15 residues. Trimming stripped 2 bases from V and 0 bases from J, with 12 bases between. CDR3 nucleotides: TGTGCCAGCAGCGTTGGGGACTCGGTCTCCTACGAGCAGTACTTC. Its translation is CASSVGDSVSYEQYF.

Remarks on this clone: The junction differs from germline at one of its ends, possibly a read error. V usage is TRBV9 and J usage is TRBJ1-5; no firm D call. Per the germline V gene, CDR1 is SGDLS and CDR2 is YYNGEE. CDR3 length: 10 residues. The CDR3 protein is CRGVSQPQHF. The CDR3 DNA is TGCCGCGGGGTGAGTCAGCCCCAGCATTTT.